A selection of T cell receptor beta chains follows, all from one sample in a study of T cell responses to AZD1222 COVID-19 vaccine. Sequenced by immunoSEQ multiplex PCR; TCRdb stores in-frame clones only, minus some. Of some 80,000 clones detected, about three quarters appear once; the ten largest clones hold approximately 30%. Sequencing was performed on peripheral blood, taken 28 days after the second dose of the MenACWY control vaccine. The source is an adult who received the MenACWY meningococcal vaccine as a control. The CDR3 runs from the conserved cysteine through the conserved F or W.

TRBJ1-5 | TRBV24-1 | CATSDLGCKSQPQHF
TRBJ1-5 | TRBV6-5 | CASGGNQPQHF
TRBJ1-3 | TRBV5-6 | CASSFDSGRSGNTIYF
TRBJ2-7 | TRBV6-6 | CASRIGTSGDPLF
TRBJ1-2 | TRBV7-9 | CASSFARSGYTF
TRBJ2-7 | TRBV2 | CASREAPYEQYF
TRBJ1-1 | TRBV6-5 | CASSSREGYTEAFF
TRBJ2-2 | TRBV6-5 | CASMSPSGVGELFF
TRBJ1-2 | TRBV19 | CASGDRFYGYTF
TRBJ1-5 | TRBV6-1 | CASSAPTGGQNQPQHF
TRBJ1-3 | TRBV7-2 | CASSLAGGYSGNTIYF
TRBJ2-5 | TRBV28 | CASSFRSGTSTETQYF